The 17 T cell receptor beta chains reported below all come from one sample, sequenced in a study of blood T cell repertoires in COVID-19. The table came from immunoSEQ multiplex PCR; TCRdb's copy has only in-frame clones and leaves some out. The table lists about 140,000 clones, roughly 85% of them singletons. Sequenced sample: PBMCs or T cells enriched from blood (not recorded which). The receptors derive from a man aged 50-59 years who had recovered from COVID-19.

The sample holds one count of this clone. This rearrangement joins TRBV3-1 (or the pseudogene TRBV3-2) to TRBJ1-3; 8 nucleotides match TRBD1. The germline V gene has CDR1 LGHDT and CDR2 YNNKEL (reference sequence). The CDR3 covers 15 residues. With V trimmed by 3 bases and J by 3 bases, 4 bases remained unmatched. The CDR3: CASSHGQGFGNTIYF. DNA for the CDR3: TGTGCCAGCAGCCACGGACAGGGCTTTGGAAACACCATATATTTT.

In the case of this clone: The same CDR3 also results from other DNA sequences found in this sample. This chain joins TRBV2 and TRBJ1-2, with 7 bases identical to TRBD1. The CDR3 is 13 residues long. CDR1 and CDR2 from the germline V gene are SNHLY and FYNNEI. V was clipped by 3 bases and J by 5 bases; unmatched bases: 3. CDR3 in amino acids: CASSENRGYGYTF. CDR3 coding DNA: TGTGCCAGCAGTGAGAACAGGGGATATGGCTACACCTTC.

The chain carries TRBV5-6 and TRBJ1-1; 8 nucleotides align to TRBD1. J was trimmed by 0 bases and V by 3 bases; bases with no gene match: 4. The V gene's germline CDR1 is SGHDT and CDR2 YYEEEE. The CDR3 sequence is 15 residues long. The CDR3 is CASSWGTGVNTEAFF. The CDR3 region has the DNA TGTGCCAGCAGCTGGGGGACAGGAGTGAACACTGAAGCTTTCTTT.

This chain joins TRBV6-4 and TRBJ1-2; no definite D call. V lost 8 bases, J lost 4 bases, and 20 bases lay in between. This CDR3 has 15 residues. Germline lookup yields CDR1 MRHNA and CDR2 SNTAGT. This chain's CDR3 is CASGITERPGYGYTF. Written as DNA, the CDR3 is TGTGCCAGCGGAATAACTGAGCGTCCGGGCTATGGCTACACCTTC.

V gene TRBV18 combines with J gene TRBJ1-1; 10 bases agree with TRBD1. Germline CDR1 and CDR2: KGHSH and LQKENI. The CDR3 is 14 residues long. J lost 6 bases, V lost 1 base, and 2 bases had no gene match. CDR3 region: CASSPRQGAAEAFF. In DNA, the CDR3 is TGTGCCAGCTCACCACGACAGGGGGCAGCTGAAGCTTTCTTT.

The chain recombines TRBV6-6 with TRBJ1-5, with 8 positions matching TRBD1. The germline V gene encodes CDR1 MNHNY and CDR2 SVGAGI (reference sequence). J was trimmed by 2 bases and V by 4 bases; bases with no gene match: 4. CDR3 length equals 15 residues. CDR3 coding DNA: TGTGCCAGCAGTTTTGACAGGGGTGGCAATCAGCCCCAGCATTTT. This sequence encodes CASSFDRGGNQPQHF.

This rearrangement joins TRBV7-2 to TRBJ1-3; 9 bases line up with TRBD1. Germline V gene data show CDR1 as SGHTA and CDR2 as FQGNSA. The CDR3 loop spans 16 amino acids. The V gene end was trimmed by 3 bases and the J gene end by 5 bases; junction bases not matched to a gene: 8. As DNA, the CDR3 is TGTGCCAGCAGCTTGGGTGGGACAGGGAGGCGAAACACCATATATTTT. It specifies CASSLGGTGRRNTIYF. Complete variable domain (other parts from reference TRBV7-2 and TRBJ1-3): GAGVSQSPSNKVTEKGKDVELRCDPISGHTALYWYRQSLGQGLEFLIYFQGNSAPDKSGLPSDRFSAERTGGSVSTLTIQRTQQEDSAVYLCASSLGGTGRRNTIYFGEGSWLTVV.

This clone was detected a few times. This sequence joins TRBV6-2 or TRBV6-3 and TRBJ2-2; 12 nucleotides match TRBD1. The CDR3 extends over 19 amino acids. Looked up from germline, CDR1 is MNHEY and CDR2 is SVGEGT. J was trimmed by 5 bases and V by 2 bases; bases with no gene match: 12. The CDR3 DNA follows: TGTGCCAGCAGTTACGTAAGGGGACAGGGGGCAAGGAGGACCGGGGAGCTGTTTTTT. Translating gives CASSYVRGQGARRTGELFF.

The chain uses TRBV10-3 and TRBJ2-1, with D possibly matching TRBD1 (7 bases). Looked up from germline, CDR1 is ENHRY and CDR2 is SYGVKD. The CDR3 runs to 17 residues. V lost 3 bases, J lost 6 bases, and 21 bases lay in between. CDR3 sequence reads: CAISDGNNGQGGNEQFF. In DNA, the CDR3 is TGTGCCATCAGTGATGGAAATAATGGTCAGGGGGGCAATGAGCAGTTCTTC.

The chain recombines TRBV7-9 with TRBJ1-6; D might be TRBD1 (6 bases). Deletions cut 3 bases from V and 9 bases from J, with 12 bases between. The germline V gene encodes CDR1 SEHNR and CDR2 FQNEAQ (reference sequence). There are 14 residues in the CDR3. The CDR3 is CASSFSGEFSPLHF. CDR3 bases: TGTGCCAGCAGCTTTTCAGGGGAATTTTCACCCCTCCACTTT.

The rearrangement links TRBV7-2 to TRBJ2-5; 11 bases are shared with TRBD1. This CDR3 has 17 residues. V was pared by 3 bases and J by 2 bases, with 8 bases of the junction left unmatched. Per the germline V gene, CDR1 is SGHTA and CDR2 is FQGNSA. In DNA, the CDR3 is TGTGCCAGCAGCTTGTCCCCGGGACAGGGGGGACAAGAGACCCAGTACTTC. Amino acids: CASSLSPGQGGQETQYF.

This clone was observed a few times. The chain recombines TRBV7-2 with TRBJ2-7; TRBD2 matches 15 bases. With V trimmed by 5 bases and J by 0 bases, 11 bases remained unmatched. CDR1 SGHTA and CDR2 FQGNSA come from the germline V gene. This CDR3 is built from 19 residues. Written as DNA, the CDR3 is TGTGCCAGCAGCGGTCCAGGGACTAGCGGGAGGTATAGCTCCTACGAGCAGTACTTC. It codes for CASSGPGTSGRYSSYEQYF.

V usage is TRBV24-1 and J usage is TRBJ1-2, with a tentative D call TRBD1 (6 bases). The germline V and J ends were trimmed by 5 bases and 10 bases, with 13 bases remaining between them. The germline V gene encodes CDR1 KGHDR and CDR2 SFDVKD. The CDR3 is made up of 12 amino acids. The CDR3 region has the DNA TGTGCCACCAGTGCTGCAGGGGTTGACTACACCTTC. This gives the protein CATSAAGVDYTF.

Here the CDR3 DNA reads TGCGCCAGCAGCCGTGGACTAGCGGCTAGCACAGATACGCAGTATTTT. It is translated as CASSRGLAASTDTQYF. The V gene is TRBV4-3, the J gene TRBJ2-3; TRBD2 aligns across 10 bases. With 4 bases clipped from V and 0 bases from J, the junction kept 4 bases outside the gene matches. Germline V CDR1 and CDR2: LGHNA, YSLEER. The CDR3 covers 16 residues.

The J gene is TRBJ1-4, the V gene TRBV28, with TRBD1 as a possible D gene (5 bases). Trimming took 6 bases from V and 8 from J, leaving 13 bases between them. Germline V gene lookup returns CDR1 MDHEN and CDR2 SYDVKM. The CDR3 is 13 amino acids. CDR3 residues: CASRGQTDEKLFF. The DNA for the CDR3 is TGTGCCAGCAGGGGGCAGACTGACGAAAAACTGTTTTTT.

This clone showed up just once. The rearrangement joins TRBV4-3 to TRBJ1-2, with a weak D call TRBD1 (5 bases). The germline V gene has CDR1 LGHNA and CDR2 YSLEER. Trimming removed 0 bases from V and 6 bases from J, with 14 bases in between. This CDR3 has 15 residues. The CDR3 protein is CASSQDSLPGDGYTF. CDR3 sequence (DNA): TGCGCCAGCAGCCAAGATTCTCTTCCGGGGGATGGCTACACCTTC.

The CDR3 DNA reads as TGTGCCAGCAGCTCGTCGACAGGGCCCAGGGGGCAGTACTTC. This sequence encodes CASSSSTGPRGQYF. V usage is TRBV7-9 and J usage is TRBJ2-7, with 7 bases lining up with TRBD1. This CDR3 is 14 amino acids long. The J segment lost 9 bases and the V segment lost 4 bases, leaving 12 bases of the junction unmatched. Germline V gene lookup returns CDR1 SEHNR and CDR2 FQNEAQ (reference sequence).